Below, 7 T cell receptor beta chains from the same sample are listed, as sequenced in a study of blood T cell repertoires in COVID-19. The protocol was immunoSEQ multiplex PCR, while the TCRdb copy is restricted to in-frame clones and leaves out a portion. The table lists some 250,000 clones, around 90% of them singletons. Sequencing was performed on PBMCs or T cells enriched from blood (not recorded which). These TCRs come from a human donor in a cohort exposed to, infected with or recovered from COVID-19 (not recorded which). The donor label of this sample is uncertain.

The CDR3 region has the DNA TGTGCCAGCAGCCCGGAAGGACTGCACTACACTGAAGCTTTCTTT. It codes for CASSPEGLHYTEAFF. The chain links TRBV4-2 to TRBJ1-1; D not certain. Between the trimmed V and J ends, which lost 4 bases and 3 bases, there was a span of 15 bases. This CDR3 has 15 amino acids. Germline V CDR1 and CDR2: LGHNA, YNFKEQ.

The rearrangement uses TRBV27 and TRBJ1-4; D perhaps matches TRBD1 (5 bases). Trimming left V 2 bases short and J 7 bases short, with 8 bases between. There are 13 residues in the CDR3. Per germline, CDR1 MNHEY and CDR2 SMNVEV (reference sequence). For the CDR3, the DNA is TGTGCCAGCAGTTTACAGGGAGGTGAAAAACTGTTTTTT. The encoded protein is CASSLQGGEKLFF.

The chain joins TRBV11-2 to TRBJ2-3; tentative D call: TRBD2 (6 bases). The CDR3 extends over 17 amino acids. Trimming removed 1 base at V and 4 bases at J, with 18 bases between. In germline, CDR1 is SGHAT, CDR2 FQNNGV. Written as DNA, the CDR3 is TGTGCCAGCAGCTTAGGTGGCGGGACCCTTCGGGCAGATACGCAGTATTTT. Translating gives CASSLGGGTLRADTQYF.

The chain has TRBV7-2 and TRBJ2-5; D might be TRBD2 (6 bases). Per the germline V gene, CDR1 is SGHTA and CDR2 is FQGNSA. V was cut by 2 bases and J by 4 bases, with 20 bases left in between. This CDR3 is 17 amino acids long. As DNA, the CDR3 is TGTGCCAGCAGCTTACGGCGATCCGGAGGGATTGCAGAGACCCAGTACTTC. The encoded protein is CASSLRRSGGIAETQYF.

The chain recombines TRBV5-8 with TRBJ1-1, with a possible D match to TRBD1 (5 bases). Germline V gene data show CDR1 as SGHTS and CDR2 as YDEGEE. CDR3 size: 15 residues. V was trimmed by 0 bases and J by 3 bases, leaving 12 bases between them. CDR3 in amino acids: CASSLDGQGYTEAFF. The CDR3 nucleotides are TGTGCCAGCAGCTTGGATGGCCAGGGATACACTGAAGCTTTCTTT. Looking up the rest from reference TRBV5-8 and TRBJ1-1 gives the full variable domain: EAGVTQSPTHLIKTRGQQATLRCSPISGHTSVYWYQQALGLGLQFLLWYDEGEERNRGNFPPRFSGRQFPNYSSELNVNALELEDSALYLCASSLDGQGYTEAFFGQGTRLTVV.

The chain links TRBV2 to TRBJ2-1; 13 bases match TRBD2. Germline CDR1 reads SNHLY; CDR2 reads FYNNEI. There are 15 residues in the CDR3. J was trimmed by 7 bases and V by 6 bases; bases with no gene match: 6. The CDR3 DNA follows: TGTGCCAGCAGCGTGACTAGCGGGGGGAGGAATGAGCAGTTCTTC. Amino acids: CASSVTSGGRNEQFF.

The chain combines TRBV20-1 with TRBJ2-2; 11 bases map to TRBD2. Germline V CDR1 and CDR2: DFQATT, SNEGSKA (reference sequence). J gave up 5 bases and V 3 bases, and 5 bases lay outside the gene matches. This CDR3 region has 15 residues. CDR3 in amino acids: CSASSGGASTGELFF. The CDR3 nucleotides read TGCAGTGCTAGTAGCGGGGGGGCCTCGACCGGGGAGCTGTTTTTT.